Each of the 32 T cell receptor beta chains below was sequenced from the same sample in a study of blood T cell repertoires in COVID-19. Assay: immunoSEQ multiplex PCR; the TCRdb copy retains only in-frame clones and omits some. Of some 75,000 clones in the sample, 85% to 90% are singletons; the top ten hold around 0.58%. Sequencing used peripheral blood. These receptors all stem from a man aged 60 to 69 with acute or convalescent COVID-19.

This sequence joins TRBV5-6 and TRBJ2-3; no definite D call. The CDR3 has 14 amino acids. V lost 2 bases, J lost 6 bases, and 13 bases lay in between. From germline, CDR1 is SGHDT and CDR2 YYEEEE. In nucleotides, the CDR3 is TGTGCCAGCAGCTTCCCCCGCTCGCGGGATACGCAGTATTTT. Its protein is CASSFPRSRDTQYF. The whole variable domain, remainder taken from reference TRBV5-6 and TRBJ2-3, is DAGVTQSPTHLIKTRGQQVTLRCSPKSGHDTVSWYQQALGQGPQFIFQYYEEEERQRGNFPDRFSGHQFPNYSSELNVNALLLGDSALYLCASSFPRSRDTQYFGPGTRLTVL.

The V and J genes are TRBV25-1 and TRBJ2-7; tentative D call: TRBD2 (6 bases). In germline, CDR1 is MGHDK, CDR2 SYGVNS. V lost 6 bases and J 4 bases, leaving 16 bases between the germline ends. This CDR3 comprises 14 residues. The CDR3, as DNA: TGTGCCAGCAGGGATTCCGGGACTTATTACGAGCAGTACTTC. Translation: CASRDSGTYYEQYF.

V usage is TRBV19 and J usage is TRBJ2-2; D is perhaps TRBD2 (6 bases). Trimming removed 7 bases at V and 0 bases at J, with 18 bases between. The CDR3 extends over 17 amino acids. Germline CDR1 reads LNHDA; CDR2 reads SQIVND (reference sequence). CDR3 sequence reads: CASTLARGGTNTGELFF. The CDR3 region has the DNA TGTGCCAGTACCCTAGCGAGAGGCGGGACGAACACCGGGGAGCTGTTTTTT.

The CDR3 DNA is TGTGCCAGCAGCTTAGACACTAGCGGTATGGCCGAGCAGTACTTC. Translated: CASSLDTSGMAEQYF. The J gene is TRBJ2-7, the V gene TRBV11-2; 8 bases are a match to TRBD2. With V trimmed by 0 bases and J by 6 bases, 7 bases remained unmatched. The CDR3 loop spans 15 amino acids. Germline lookup yields CDR1 SGHAT and CDR2 FQNNGV.

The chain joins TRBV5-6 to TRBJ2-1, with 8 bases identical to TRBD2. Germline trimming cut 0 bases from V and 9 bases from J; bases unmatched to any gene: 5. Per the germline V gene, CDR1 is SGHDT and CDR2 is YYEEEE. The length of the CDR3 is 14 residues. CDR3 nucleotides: TGTGCCAGCAGCTTGGCCAGCGGGAGTGGTGAGCAGTTCTTC. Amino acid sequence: CASSLASGSGEQFF.

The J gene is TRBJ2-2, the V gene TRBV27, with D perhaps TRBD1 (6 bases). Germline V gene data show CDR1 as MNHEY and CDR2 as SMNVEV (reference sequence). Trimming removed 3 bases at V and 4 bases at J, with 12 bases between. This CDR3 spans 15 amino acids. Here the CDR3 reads CASSLKGGGTGELFF. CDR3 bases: TGTGCCAGCAGTTTGAAAGGGGGTGGCACCGGGGAGCTGTTTTTT.

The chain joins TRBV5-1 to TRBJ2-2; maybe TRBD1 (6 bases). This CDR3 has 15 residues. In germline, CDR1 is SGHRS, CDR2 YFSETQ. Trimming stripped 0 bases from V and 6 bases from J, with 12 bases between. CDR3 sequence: CASSLESGAAGELFF. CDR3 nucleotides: TGCGCCAGCAGCTTGGAGTCAGGGGCTGCCGGGGAGCTGTTTTTT.

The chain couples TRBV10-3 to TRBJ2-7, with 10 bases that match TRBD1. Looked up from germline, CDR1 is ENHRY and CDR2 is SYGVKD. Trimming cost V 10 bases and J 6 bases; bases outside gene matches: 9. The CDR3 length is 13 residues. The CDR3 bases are TGTGCCACGGCCGGGACAGGGGCGCTCGAGCAGTACTTC. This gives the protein CATAGTGALEQYF.

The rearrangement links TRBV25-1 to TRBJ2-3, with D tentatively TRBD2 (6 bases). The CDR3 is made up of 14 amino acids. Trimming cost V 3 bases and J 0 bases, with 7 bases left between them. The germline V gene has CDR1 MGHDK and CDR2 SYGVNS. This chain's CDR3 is CASSDSGSTDTQYF. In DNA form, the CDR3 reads TGTGCCAGCAGTGATAGCGGAAGCACAGATACGCAGTATTTT.

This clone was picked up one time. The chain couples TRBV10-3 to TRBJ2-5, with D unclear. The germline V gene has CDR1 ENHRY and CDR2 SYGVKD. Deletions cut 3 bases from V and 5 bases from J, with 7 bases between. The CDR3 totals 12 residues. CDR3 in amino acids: CAISDSKETQYF. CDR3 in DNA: TGTGCCATCAGTGATAGTAAGGAGACCCAGTACTTC.

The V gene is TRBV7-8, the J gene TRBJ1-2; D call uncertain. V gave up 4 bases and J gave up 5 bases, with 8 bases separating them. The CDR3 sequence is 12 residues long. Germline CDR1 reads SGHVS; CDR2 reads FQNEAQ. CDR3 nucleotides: TGTGCCAGCAGCTCACAAGAATATGGCTACACCTTC. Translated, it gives CASSSQEYGYTF.

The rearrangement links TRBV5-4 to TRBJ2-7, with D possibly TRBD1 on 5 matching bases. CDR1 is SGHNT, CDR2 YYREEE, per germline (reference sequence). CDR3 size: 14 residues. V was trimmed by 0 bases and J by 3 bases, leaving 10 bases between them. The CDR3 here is CASSLATGDYEQYF. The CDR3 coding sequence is TGTGCCAGCAGCTTGGCCACAGGAGACTACGAGCAGTACTTC.

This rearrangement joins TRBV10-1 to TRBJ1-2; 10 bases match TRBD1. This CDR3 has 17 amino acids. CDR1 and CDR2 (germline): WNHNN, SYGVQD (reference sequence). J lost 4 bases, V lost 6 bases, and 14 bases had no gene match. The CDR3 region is CASRPGTGAEVSYGYTF. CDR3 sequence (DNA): TGCGCCAGCAGGCCCGGGACAGGGGCGGAGGTTAGCTATGGCTACACCTTC.

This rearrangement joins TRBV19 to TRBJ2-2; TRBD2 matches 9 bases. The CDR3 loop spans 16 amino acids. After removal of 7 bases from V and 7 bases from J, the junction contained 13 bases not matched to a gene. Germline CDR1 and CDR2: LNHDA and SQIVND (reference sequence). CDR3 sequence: CASIAPSGRPFGELFF. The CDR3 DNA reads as TGTGCCAGTATTGCCCCCAGCGGGAGGCCTTTCGGGGAGCTGTTTTTT.

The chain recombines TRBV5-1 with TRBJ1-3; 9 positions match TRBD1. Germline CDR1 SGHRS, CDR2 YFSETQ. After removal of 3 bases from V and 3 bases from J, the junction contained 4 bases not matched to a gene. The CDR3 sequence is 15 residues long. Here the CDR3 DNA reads TGCGCCAGCAGCTCGGACAGGGGCGATGGAAACACCATATATTTT. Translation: CASSSDRGDGNTIYF.

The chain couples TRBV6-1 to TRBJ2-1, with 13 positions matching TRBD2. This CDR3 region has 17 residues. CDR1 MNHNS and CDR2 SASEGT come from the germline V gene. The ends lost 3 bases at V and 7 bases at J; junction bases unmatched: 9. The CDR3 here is CASSEILTSGRGNEQFF. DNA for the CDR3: TGTGCCAGCAGTGAGATCCTCACTAGCGGGAGGGGGAATGAGCAGTTCTTC.

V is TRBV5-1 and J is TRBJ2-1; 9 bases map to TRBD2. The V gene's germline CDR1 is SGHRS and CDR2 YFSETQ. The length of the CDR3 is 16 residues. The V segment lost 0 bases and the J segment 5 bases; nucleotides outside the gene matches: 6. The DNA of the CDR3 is TGCGCCAGCAGCTTGGAGTTTAGCGGGAGACACAATGAGCAGTTCTTC. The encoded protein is CASSLEFSGRHNEQFF. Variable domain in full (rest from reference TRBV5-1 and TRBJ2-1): KAGVTQTPRYLIKTRGQQVTLSCSPISGHRSVSWYQQTPGQGLQFLFEYFSETQRNKGNFPGRFSGRQFSNSRSEMNVSTLELGDSALYLCASSLEFSGRHNEQFFGPGTRLTVL.

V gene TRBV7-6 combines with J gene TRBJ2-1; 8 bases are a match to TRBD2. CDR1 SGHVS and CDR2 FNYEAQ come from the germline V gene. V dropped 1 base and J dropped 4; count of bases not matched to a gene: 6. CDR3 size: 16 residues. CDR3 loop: CASSLGQLAVYNEQFF. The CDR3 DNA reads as TGTGCCAGCAGCTTAGGGCAACTAGCGGTATACAATGAGCAGTTCTTC. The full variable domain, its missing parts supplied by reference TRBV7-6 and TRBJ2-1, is GAGVSQSPRYKVTKRGQDVALRCDPISGHVSLYWYRQALGQGPEFLTYFNYEAQQDKSGLPNDRFSAERPEGSISTLTIQRTEQRDSAMYRCASSLGQLAVYNEQFFGPGTRLTVL.

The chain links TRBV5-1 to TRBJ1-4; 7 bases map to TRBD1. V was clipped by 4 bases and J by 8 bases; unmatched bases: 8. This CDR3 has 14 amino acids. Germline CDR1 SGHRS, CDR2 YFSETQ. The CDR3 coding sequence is TGCGCCAGCAGCCATGCAGGGGGAGACGAAAAACTGTTTTTT. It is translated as CASSHAGGDEKLFF. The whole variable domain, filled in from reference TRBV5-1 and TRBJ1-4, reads KAGVTQTPRYLIKTRGQQVTLSCSPISGHRSVSWYQQTPGQGLQFLFEYFSETQRNKGNFPGRFSGRQFSNSRSEMNVSTLELGDSALYLCASSHAGGDEKLFFGSGTQLSVL.

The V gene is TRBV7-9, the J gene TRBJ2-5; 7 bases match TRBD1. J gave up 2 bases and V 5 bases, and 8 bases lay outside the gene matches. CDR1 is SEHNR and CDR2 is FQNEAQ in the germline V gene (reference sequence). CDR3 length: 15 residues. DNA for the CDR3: TGTGCCAGCAGCGTCGGCCGGGACAGACAAGAGACCCAGTACTTC. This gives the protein CASSVGRDRQETQYF.

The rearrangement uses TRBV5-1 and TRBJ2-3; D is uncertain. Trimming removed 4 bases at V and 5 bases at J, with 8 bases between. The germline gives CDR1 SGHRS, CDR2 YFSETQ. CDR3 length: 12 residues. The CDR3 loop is CASSALGDTQYF. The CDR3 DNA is TGCGCCAGCAGCGCTCTAGGAGATACGCAGTATTTT.

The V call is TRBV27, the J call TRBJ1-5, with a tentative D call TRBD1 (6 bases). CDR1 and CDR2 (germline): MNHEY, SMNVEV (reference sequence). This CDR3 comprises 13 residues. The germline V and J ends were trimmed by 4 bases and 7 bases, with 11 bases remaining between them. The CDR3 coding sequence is TGTGCCAGCAGTTCCACAGGGTACCAGCCCCAGCATTTT. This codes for CASSSTGYQPQHF.

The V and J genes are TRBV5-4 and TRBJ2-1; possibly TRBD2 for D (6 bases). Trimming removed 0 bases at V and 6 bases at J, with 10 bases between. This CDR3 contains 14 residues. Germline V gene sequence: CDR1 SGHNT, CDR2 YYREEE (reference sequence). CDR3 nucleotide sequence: TGTGCCAGCAGCTTGGAAGGGACTGTCAATGAGCAGTTCTTC. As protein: CASSLEGTVNEQFF.

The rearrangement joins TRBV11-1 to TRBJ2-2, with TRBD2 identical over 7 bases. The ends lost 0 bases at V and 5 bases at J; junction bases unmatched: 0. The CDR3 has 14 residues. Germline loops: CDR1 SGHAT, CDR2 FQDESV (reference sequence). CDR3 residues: CASSLAGRTGELFF. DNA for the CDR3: TGTGCCAGCAGCTTAGCCGGGAGGACCGGGGAGCTGTTTTTT.

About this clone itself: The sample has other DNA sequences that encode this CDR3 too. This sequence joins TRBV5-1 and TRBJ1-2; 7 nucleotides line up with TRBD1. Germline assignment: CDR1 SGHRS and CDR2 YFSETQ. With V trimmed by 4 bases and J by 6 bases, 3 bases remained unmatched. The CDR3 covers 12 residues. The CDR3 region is CASSLTGNGYTF. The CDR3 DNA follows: TGCGCCAGCAGCCTGACAGGGAATGGCTACACCTTC.

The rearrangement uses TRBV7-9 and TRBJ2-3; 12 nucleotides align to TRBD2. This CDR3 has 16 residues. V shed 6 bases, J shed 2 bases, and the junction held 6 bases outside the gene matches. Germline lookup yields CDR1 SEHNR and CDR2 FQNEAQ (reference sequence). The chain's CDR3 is CASSMTSGGLTDTQYF. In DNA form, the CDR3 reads TGTGCCAGCAGTATGACTAGCGGGGGCCTCACAGATACGCAGTATTTT. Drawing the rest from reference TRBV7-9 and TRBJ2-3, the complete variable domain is DTGVSQNPRHKITKRGQNVTFRCDPISEHNRLYWYRQTLGQGPEFLTYFQNEAQLEKSRLLSDRFSAERPKGSFSTLEIQRTEQGDSAMYLCASSMTSGGLTDTQYFGPGTRLTVL.

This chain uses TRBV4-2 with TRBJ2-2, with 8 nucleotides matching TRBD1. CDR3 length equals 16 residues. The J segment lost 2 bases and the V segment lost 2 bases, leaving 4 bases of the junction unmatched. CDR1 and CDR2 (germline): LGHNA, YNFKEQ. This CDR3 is CASSQQGAVNTGELFF. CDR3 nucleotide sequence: TGTGCCAGCAGCCAACAGGGGGCTGTTAACACCGGGGAGCTGTTTTTT.

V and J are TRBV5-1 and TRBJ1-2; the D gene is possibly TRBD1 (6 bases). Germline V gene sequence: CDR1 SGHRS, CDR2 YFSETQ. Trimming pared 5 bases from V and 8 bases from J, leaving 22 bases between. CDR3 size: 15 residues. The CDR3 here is CASSLSGAGQEGYTF. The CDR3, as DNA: TGCGCCAGCAGTCTCTCAGGGGCCGGTCAAGAGGGCTACACCTTC.

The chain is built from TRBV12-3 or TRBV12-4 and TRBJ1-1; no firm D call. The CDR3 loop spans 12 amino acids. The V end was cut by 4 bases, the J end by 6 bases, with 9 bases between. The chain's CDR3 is CASSSRSPEAFF. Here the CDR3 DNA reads TGTGCCAGCAGTTCCCGGAGCCCTGAAGCTTTCTTT.

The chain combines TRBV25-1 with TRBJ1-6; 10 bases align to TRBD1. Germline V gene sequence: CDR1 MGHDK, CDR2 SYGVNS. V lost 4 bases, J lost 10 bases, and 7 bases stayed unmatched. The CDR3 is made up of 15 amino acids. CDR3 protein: CASSVPGQGQSPLHF. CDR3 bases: TGTGCCAGCAGTGTCCCGGGACAGGGGCAATCACCCCTCCACTTT.

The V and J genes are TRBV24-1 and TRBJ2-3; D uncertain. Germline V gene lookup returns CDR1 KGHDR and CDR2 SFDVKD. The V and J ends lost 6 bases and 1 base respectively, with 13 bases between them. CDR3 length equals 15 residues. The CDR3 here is CATSLPDLGTDTQYF. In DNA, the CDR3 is TGTGCCACCAGTCTTCCCGACTTGGGCACAGATACGCAGTATTTT.

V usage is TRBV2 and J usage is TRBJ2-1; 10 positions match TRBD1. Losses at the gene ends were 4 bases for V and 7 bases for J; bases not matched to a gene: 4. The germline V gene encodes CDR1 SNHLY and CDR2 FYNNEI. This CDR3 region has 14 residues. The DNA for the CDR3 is TGTGCCAGCAGTGGACAGGGGGCTAGGAATGAGCAGTTCTTC. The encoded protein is CASSGQGARNEQFF.